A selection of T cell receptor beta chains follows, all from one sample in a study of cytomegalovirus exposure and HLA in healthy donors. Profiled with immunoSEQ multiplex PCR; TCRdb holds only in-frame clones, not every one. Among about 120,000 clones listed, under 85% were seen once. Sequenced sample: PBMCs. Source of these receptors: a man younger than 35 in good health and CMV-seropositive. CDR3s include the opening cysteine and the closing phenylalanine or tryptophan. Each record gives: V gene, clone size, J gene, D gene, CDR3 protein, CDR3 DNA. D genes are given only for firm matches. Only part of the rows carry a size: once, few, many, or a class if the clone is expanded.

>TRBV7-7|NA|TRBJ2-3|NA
CASSLSEDSTDTQYF
TGTGCTAGCAGCCTATCCGAGGATTCCACAGATACGCAGTATTTT
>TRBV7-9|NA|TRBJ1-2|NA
CASSPREGGAPDYGYTF
TGTGCCAGCAGCCCTCGGGAGGGGGGGGCTCCTGACTATGGCTACACCTTC
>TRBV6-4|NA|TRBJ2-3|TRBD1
CASSGTGGTDTQYF
TGTGCCAGCAGTGGGACAGGGGGCACAGATACGCAGTATTTT
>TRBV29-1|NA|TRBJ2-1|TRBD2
CSVEVGLAGDVQFF
TGCAGCGTTGAAGTGGGACTAGCGGGAGATGTGCAGTTCTTC
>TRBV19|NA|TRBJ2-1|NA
CASSISRDSYNEQFF
TGTGCCAGTAGTATATCCAGGGACTCCTACAATGAGCAGTTCTTC
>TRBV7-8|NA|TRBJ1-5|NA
CASSFATNQPQHF
TGTGCCAGCAGCTTCGCCACTAATCAGCCCCAGCATTTT
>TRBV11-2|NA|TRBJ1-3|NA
CASSLSWEKSGNTIYF
TGTGCCAGCAGCTTAAGTTGGGAGAAGTCTGGAAACACCATATATTTT
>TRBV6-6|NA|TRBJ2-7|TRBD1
CASSPPDRGGEQYF
TGTGCCAGCAGTCCCCCGGACAGGGGAGGCGAGCAGTACTTC
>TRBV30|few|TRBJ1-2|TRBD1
CAWNPTGEDYGYTF
TGTGCCTGGAACCCGACAGGGGAAGACTATGGCTACACCTTC
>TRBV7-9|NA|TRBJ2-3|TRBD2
CSSSLGRLAGTTDTQYF
TGTTCCAGCAGCTTAGGTAGACTAGCGGGAACCACAGATACGCAGTATTTT
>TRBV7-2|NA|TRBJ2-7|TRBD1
CASSETGFLYEQYF
TGTGCCAGCAGCGAGACAGGGTTCCTATACGAGCAGTACTTC
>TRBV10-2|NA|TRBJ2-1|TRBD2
CASQPPGGEQFF
TGCGCCAGCCAGCCTCCGGGGGGTGAGCAGTTCTTC
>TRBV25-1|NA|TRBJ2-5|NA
CASSESGKQETQYF
TGTGCCAGCAGTGAATCAGGGAAACAAGAGACCCAGTACTTC
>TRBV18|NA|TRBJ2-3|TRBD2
CASSLISGTSGTDTQYF
TGTGCCAGCTCGCTTATATCCGGGACTAGCGGAACAGATACGCAGTATTTT
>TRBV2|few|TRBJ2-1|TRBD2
CASDPGLADREQFF
TGTGCCAGCGATCCGGGACTAGCGGACCGGGAGCAGTTCTTC
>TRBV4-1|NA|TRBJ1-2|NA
CASSQERAGYGYTF
TGCGCCAGCAGCCAAGAGAGGGCAGGCTATGGCTACACCTTC
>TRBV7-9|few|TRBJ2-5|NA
CASSSLSMETQYF
TGTGCCAGCAGCTCGCTATCTATGGAGACCCAGTACTTC
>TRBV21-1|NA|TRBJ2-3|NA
CASSTRTPRPSTDTQYF
TGTGCCAGCAGCACACGTACTCCTCGCCCGAGCACAGATACGCAGTATTTT
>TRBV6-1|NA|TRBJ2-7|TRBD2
CASSAGETYEQYF
TGTGCCAGCTCGGCGGGAGAAACCTACGAGCAGTACTTC
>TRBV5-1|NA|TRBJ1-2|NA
CASSLEGDTAIGYTF
TGCGCCAGCAGCTTGGAGGGGGACACAGCTATTGGCTACACCTTC
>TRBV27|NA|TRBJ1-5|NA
CASSSRQTYQPQHF
TGTGCCAGCAGTTCCCGACAGACATATCAGCCCCAGCATTTT
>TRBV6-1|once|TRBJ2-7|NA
CASGLRGYEQYF
TGTGCCAGCGGTCTTCGGGGGTACGAGCAGTACTTC
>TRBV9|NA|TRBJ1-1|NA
CASSVAFGTLGGRGEAFF
TGTGCCAGCAGCGTAGCTTTTGGCACCCTGGGGGGAAGGGGTGAAGCTTTCTTT
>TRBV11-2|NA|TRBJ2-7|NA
CASSLDLRNEQYF
TGTGCCAGCAGCTTAGATTTGAGGAACGAGCAGTACTTC
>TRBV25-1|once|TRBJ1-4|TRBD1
CASSESTTGQYEKLFF
TGTGCCAGCAGTGAATCGACGACGGGACAGTATGAAAAACTGTTTTTT
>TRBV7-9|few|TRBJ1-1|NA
CATTRPGVSTEAFF
TGTGCCACGACCCGCCCAGGGGTGTCAACTGAAGCTTTCTTT
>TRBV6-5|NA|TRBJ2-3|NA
CASSYRDTSTDTQYF
TGTGCCAGCAGTTACCGGGACACTAGCACAGATACGCAGTATTTT
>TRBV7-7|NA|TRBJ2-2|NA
CASSPDRTTTNTGELFF
TGTGCTAGCAGCCCAGACAGGACCACCACGAACACCGGGGAGCTGTTTTTT
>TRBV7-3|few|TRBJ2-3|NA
CASSIDTDTQYF
TGTGCCAGCAGCATAGACACAGATACGCAGTATTTT
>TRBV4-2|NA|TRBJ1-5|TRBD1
CASSQDWGQINQPQHF
TGTGCCAGCAGCCAAGATTGGGGACAGATCAATCAGCCCCAGCATTTT
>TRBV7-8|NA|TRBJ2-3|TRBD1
CASSATGGGGDTQYF
TGTGCCAGCAGCGCAACAGGGGGCGGAGGAGATACGCAGTATTTT
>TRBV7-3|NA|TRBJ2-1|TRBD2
CASSSPQTSGSRYEQFF
TGTGCCAGCAGCTCACCCCAGACTAGCGGGAGTCGGTATGAGCAGTTCTTC
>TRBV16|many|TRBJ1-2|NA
CASSQSAGDNYGYTF
TGTGCCAGCAGCCAATCTGCGGGGGACAACTATGGCTACACCTTC
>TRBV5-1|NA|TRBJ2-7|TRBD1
CASSLTPGQGGHEQYF
TGCGCCAGCAGCTTAACACCGGGACAGGGTGGCCACGAGCAGTACTTC
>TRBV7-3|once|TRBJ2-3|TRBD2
CASSLSGRDTQYF
TGTGCCAGCAGCCTCAGCGGGAGAGATACGCAGTATTTT
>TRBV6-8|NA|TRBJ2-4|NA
CASSYWDWEIQYF
TGTGCCAGCAGTTACTGGGACTGGGAGATTCAGTACTTC
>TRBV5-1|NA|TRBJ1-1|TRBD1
CASSLVPGGMNTEAFF
TGCGCCAGCAGCTTGGTCCCAGGGGGTATGAACACTGAAGCTTTCTTT
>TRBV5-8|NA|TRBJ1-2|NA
CARRDNYGYTF
TGTGCCAGAAGAGATAACTATGGCTACACCTTC
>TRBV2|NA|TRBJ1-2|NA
CASSALARGYTF
TGTGCCAGCAGTGCGTTGGCTAGAGGCTACACCTTC
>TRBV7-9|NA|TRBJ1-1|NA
CASSDGQPLNTEAFF
TGTGCCAGCAGCGATGGACAGCCGCTGAACACTGAAGCTTTCTTT
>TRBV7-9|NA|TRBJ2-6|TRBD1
CASSNQGALSGANVLTF
TGTGCCAGCAGTAATCAGGGGGCGCTCTCTGGGGCCAACGTCCTGACTTTC
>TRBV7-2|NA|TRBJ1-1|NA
CASSLWDTGTAFF
TGTGCCAGCAGCCTATGGGACACCGGGACAGCTTTCTTT
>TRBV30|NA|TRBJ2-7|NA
CAWRDFGRTYEQYF
TGTGCCTGGAGGGACTTCGGACGGACCTACGAGCAGTACTTC
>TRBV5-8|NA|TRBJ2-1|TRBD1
CASTITGTGNYNEQFF
TGTGCCAGCACCATCACCGGGACAGGGAACTACAATGAGCAGTTCTTC
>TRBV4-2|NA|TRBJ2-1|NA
CASSQEFGRLFYNEQFF
TGTGCCAGCAGCCAAGAGTTTGGGCGCCTCTTTTACAATGAGCAGTTCTTC
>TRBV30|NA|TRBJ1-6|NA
CAWSNPGGRDNSPLHF
TGTGCCTGGAGTAATCCCGGAGGCAGAGATAATTCACCCCTCCACTTT
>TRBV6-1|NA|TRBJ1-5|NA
CASSVQDNQPQHF
TGTGCCAGCAGTGTACAGGACAATCAGCCCCAGCATTTT
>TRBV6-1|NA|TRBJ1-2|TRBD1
CASSRTGGVPGYTF
TGTGCCAGCAGTCGGACAGGGGGGGTGCCTGGCTACACCTTC
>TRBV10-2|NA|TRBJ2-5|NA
CASSESEGEETQYF
TGCGCCAGCAGTGAGTCCGAAGGGGAAGAGACCCAGTACTTC
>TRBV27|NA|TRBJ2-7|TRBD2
CASRGAGVSYEQYF
TGTGCCAGCAGGGGAGCGGGAGTCAGCTACGAGCAGTACTTC
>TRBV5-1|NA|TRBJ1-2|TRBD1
CASRRGTGGVSNYGYTF
TGCGCCAGCAGACGTGGGACAGGGGGCGTATCTAACTATGGCTACACCTTC
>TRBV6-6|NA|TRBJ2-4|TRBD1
CASTVPGQSGNIQYF
TGTGCCAGCACCGTACCGGGACAGTCCGGGAACATTCAGTACTTC
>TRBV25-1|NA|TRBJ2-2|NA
CASSDPSGAGELFF
TGTGCCAGCAGTGACCCCTCGGGGGCCGGGGAGCTGTTTTTT
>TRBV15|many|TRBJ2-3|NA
CATSRDRVDTQYF
TGTGCCACCAGCAGAGACCGGGTAGATACGCAGTATTTT
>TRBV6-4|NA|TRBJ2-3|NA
CASSDRETDTQYF
TGTGCCAGCAGTGACAGGGAGACAGATACGCAGTATTTT
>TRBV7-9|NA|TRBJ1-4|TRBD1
CASSLRDREKLFF
TGTGCCAGCAGCTTGAGGGACAGGGAAAAACTGTTTTTT
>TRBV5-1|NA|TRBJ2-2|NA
CASSAQGTGELFF
TGCGCCAGCAGCGCACAGGGAACCGGGGAGCTGTTTTTT
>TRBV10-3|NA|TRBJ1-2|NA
CAISDRGEGYTF
TGTGCCATCAGTGACCGGGGAGAGGGCTACACCTTC
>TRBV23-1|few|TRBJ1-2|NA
CASKDSYGYTF
TGCGCCAGTAAGGACAGCTATGGCTACACCTTC